This T cell receptor beta chain was identified in a study of cytomegalovirus exposure and HLA in healthy donors. Study-wide points: Generally TCR sequences proved uncommon, though certain public TCRs appeared in numerous donors. Cytomegalovirus-associated TCR beta chains were listed, numbering roughly 150. Specificity of a few CMV-associated chains for CMV antigens was verified in vitro.

This CDR3 is 17 amino acids long. J was trimmed by 2 bases and V by 5 bases; bases with no gene match: 11. CDR1 and CDR2 (germline): SGHTA, FQGNSA. The method was immunoSEQ multiplex PCR; TCRdb's version includes in-frame clones alone and lacks a portion of them. The sample carries 90,000 to 100,000 clones, roughly 87% recorded once. As for this clone: The antigen is undetermined.

The V gene is TRBV7-2, the J gene TRBJ2-3, with 9 bases that match TRBD2. Sequencing was done on a sample of PBMCs. This TCR was recovered from a man aged 18-30 years in good health and CMV-seropositive. CDR3 amino acids: CASSRAGGRGPTDTQYF. CDR3 coding DNA: TGTGCCAGCAGCCGAGCGGGGGGTCGGGGACCCACAGATACGCAGTATTTT.